The sequence of this TCR beta chain was determined in a study of shared clonotypes between healthy human individuals. Looking at the study overall: Used for every donor were three CD4 naive, three CD4 memory, two CD8 naive and one CD8 memory plate. Study results and caveats: Four donors had roughly 5% of their naive CD4 clonotypes in common. Non-shared clonotypes had lower generation probabilities than those shared by all four donors.

Notes on this clone: Its antigen is as yet unknown.

The protocol was immunoSEQ multiplex PCR, while the TCRdb copy is restricted to in-frame clones and leaves out a portion. The profile shows about 2 million clones, 95% of them singletons. CDR3 size: 15 residues. The ends lost 6 bases at V and 2 bases at J; junction bases unmatched: 6. Germline V gene sequence: CDR1 MGHDK, CDR2 SYGVNS. The source material was naive CD4+ T cells sorted from blood. Subset of the sample: CD45RA+ positively selected. V gene TRBV25-1 combines with J gene TRBJ2-1, with 8 nucleotides matching TRBD2. This sequence was found in a man younger than 35 in good health. DNA of the CDR3: TGTGCCAGCAGCCGCCTGACTAGCGCCTACAATGAGCAGTTCTTC. It is translated as CASSRLTSAYNEQFF.